The next 18 T cell receptor beta chains were all read from a single sample in a study of memory CD4+ T cells and cytomegalovirus serostatus. Method: immunoSEQ multiplex PCR; TCRdb's copy keeps in-frame clones and lacks some. The table records roughly 50,000 clones, approximately 86% of them present only once. The sort gate was single viable CD3+CD4+CD8-CD45RO+ cells for memory CD4+ T cells. Sequencing input: memory CD4+ T cells from blood. The source of these receptors is an adult in good health and CMV-seronegative. Some clones in this sample may be carry-over from other donors' samples.

The chain recombines TRBV7-2 with TRBJ2-7; D may be TRBD2 (6 bases). The germline V gene encodes CDR1 SGHTA and CDR2 FQGNSA. Between the trimmed V and J ends, which lost 4 bases and 4 bases, there was a span of 14 bases. The CDR3 runs 14 residues. CDR3 loop: CASSSSFGRYEQYF. The CDR3 DNA sequence: TGTGCCAGCAGCTCCTCGTTTGGGAGGTACGAGCAGTACTTC. Drawing the rest from reference TRBV7-2 and TRBJ2-7, the complete variable domain is GAGVSQSPSNKVTEKGKDVELRCDPISGHTALYWYRQSLGQGLEFLIYFQGNSAPDKSGLPSDRFSAERTGGSVSTLTIQRTQQEDSAVYLCASSSSFGRYEQYFGPGTRLTVT.

The chain uses TRBV28 and TRBJ1-6; TRBD1 agrees at 7 bases. Per germline, CDR1 MDHEN and CDR2 SYDVKM. This CDR3 is 16 amino acids long. V lost 7 bases and J lost 10; bases outside the gene matches: 16. The CDR3 reads CASTLRVTGARSPLHF. CDR3 coding DNA: TGTGCCAGCACCTTGAGGGTCACAGGGGCGAGGTCACCCCTCCACTTT.

V gene TRBV15 combines with J gene TRBJ2-7; D unresolved. V dropped 0 bases and J dropped 1 base, with 10 bases sitting between them. The CDR3 has 15 amino acids. Germline V gives CDR1 LNHNV, CDR2 YYDKDF (reference sequence). In nucleotides, the CDR3 is TGTGCCACCAGCAGAGATAAGACTCCATCCTACGAGCAGTACTTC. Translating it yields CATSRDKTPSYEQYF.

This chain links TRBV5-1 with TRBJ2-5; D is unresolved. Germline V gene sequence: CDR1 SGHRS, CDR2 YFSETQ. Deletions cut 0 bases from V and 1 base from J, with 10 bases between. CDR3 length equals 15 residues. The CDR3 DNA reads as TGCGCCAGCAGCTTGGCCTCGTTCAGCCAAGAGACCCAGTACTTC. Translation gives CASSLASFSQETQYF.

There are a few counts of this clone. The chain links TRBV18 to TRBJ2-4, with 13 bases matching TRBD2. V dropped 4 bases and J dropped 0; count of bases not matched to a gene: 12. The length of the CDR3 is 20 residues. Germline-derived CDR1 and CDR2 are KGHSH and LQKENI. The CDR3 sequence: CASSRTPGTSGILAKNIQYF. The DNA for the CDR3 is TGTGCCAGCTCACGGACACCCGGGACTAGCGGGATTCTAGCCAAAAACATTCAGTACTTC.

This clone has only a few counts. The CDR3 bases are TGTGCCAGCAGCGTCGGGACATTCTATGGCTACACCTTC. Its translation: CASSVGTFYGYTF. This chain joins TRBV5-6 and TRBJ1-2, with a tentative D call TRBD1 (6 bases). V lost 4 bases and J 4 bases, leaving 11 bases between the germline ends. This CDR3 region has 13 residues. Germline loops: CDR1 SGHDT, CDR2 YYEEEE.

V gene TRBV4-1 combines with J gene TRBJ2-5; D is unresolved. The germline V gene has CDR1 MGHRA and CDR2 YSYEKL. The CDR3 runs 15 residues. Trimming shortened V by 6 bases and J by 1 base, and 15 bases separated the two germline ends. Written as DNA, the CDR3 is TGCGCCAGCAGTAGAGGTTTAAGTGGCCAAGAGACCCAGTACTTC. It codes for CASSRGLSGQETQYF.

The genes are TRBV11-2 and TRBJ2-3, with D uncertain. The CDR3 sequence is 14 residues long. Trimming removed 0 bases at V and 2 bases at J, with 6 bases between. In germline, CDR1 is SGHAT, CDR2 FQNNGV. The CDR3 loop reads CASSLDSLTDTQYF. CDR3 nucleotide sequence: TGTGCCAGCAGCTTAGATAGTCTCACAGATACGCAGTATTTT.

The chain carries TRBV6-5 and TRBJ2-5; D is possibly TRBD1 (6 bases). Germline V gene data show CDR1 as MNHEY and CDR2 as SVGAGI. The CDR3 is made up of 15 amino acids. Trimming took 0 bases from V and 7 from J, leaving 15 bases between them. The CDR3 spells CASSYSIGGLGTQYF. The CDR3 nucleotides read TGTGCCAGCAGTTACTCGATAGGGGGTCTAGGGACCCAGTACTTC.

The CDR3 spells CASSQEQGRTQYF. In DNA form, the CDR3 reads TGCGCCAGCAGCCAGGAACAGGGGCGGACGCAGTATTTT. The rearrangement joins TRBV4-1 to TRBJ2-3; 7 nucleotides align to TRBD1. Germline V gene lookup returns CDR1 MGHRA and CDR2 YSYEKL. J lost 9 bases, V lost 3 bases, and 6 bases had no gene match. CDR3 length equals 13 residues.

The chain links TRBV19 to TRBJ2-2; D call uncertain. CDR1 LNHDA and CDR2 SQIVND come from the germline V gene (reference sequence). The CDR3 runs to 12 residues. The V end was cut by 7 bases, the J end by 6 bases, with 9 bases between. The CDR3 nucleotides read TGTGCCAGTACCGTCGAGCCCGGGGAGCTGTTTTTT. Amino acids: CASTVEPGELFF.

V and J are TRBV5-4 and TRBJ1-2, with D unresolved. From germline, CDR1 is SGHNT and CDR2 YYREEE (reference sequence). This CDR3 comprises 13 residues. V was shortened by 0 bases and J by 7 bases, with 10 bases between the two germline ends. The CDR3 reads CASSLDGMGGYTF. The CDR3 DNA sequence: TGTGCCAGCAGCTTGGACGGGATGGGTGGCTACACCTTC.

The chain has TRBV5-4 and TRBJ2-5; 8 bases agree with TRBD1. There are 16 residues in the CDR3. Unmatched junction bases numbered 9, after V lost 3 bases and J lost 2 bases. Germline loops: CDR1 SGHNT, CDR2 YYREEE (reference sequence). CDR3 sequence: CASSSEVDRAQETQYF. Here the CDR3 DNA reads TGTGCCAGCAGCTCTGAAGTGGACAGGGCACAAGAGACCCAGTACTTC.

The chain links TRBV27 to TRBJ1-3, with a possible D match to TRBD1 (5 bases). Between the trimmed V and J ends, which lost 6 bases and 0 bases, there was a span of 18 bases. CDR1 is MNHEY, CDR2 SMNVEV, per germline (reference sequence). CDR3 length: 17 residues. The CDR3 DNA reads TGTGCCAGCAGGCGCGGGGGGGACGCCGGCTCTGGAAACACCATATATTTT. The encoded protein is CASRRGGDAGSGNTIYF.

This clone was observed a handful of times. V gene TRBV6-1 combines with J gene TRBJ1-1; a weak D match, TRBD1 (6 bases). Trimming removed 5 bases at V and 1 base at J, with 11 bases between. From germline, CDR1 is MNHNS and CDR2 SASEGT. The CDR3 consists of 14 residues. The CDR3 loop is CASSRTGPNTEAFF. In DNA form, the CDR3 reads TGTGCCAGCAGTCGCACAGGGCCGAACACTGAAGCTTTCTTT.

This sequence joins TRBV7-9 and TRBJ1-4; TRBD1 matches at 12 bases. The CDR3 runs to 16 residues. Looked up from germline, CDR1 is SEHNR and CDR2 is FQNEAQ (reference sequence). V dropped 0 bases and J dropped 8; count of bases not matched to a gene: 4. The CDR3: CASSLASGTGGEKLFF. In DNA form, the CDR3 reads TGTGCCAGCAGCTTAGCGAGTGGGACAGGGGGCGAAAAACTGTTTTTT.

The CDR3 protein is CASRARSNTEAFF. Written as DNA, the CDR3 is TGTGCCAGCAGAGCCCGATCCAACACTGAAGCTTTCTTT. The chain is built from TRBV6-5 and TRBJ1-1, with unresolved D. V was trimmed by 6 bases and J by 2 bases, leaving 10 bases between them. Germline loops: CDR1 MNHEY, CDR2 SVGAGI. The CDR3 runs to 13 residues.

V and J are TRBV6-1 and TRBJ2-6; D uncertain. The germline V gene has CDR1 MNHNS and CDR2 SASEGT. V lost 11 bases to trimming and J lost 3 bases, with 14 bases between them. CDR3 length: 14 residues. The CDR3 sequence: CAFHSSGGANVLTF. The DNA for the CDR3 is TGTGCCTTCCACAGCTCCGGTGGGGCCAACGTCCTGACTTTC.